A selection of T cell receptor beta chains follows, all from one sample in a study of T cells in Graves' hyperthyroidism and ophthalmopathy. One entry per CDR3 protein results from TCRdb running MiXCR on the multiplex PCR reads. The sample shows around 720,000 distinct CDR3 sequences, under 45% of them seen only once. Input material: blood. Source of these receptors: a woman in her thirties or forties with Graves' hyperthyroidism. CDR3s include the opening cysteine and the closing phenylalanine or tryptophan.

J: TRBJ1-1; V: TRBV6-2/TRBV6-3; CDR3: CASSYGDSTEAFF
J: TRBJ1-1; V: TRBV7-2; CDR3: CASRGTNTEAFF
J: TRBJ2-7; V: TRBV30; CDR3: CAWSGTYEQYF
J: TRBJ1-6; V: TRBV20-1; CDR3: CSASWAGGGFNSPLHF
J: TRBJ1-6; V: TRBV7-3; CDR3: CASSATGQEFSPLHF
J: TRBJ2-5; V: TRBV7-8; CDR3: CASSPSSSLNQETQYF
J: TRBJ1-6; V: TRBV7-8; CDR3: CASRLWDRGSNSPLHF
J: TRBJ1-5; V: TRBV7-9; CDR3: CASSLGDSGNQPQHF
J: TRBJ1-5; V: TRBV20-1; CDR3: CSARAGTGVQYSNQPQHF
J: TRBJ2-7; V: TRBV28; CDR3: CASKQGSRSSYEQYF
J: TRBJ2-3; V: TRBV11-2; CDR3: CASSGLAGDYGTDTQYF
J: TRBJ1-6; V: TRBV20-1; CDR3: CSSDEIGAYNSPLHF
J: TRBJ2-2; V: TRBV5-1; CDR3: CASSLHGWTSGRSRTGELFF
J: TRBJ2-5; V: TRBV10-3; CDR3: CAIMVNPGRETQYF
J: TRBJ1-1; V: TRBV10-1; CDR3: CASSEYRTGSTEAFF
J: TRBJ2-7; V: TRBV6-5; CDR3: CASSSRASWTGSYEQYF
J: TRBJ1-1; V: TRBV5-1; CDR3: CASSFSWDTEAFF
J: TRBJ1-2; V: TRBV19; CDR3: CASSIVGQIYGYTF
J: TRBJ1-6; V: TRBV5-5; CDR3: CASRRPGANNSPLHF
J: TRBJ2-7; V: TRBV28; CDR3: CASSPTKYEQYF
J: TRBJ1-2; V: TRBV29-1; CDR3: CSLGGNYGYTF
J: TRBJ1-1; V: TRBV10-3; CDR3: CATLGTEDTEAFF
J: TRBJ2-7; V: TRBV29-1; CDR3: CSVIHGLDSYEQYF
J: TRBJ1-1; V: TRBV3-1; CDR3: CASSQSRRWNTEAFF
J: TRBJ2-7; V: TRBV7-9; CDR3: CASSTPGQSSYEQYF
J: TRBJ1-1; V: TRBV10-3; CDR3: CATHGQPNTEAFF
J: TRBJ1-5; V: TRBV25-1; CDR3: CASKQGNQPQHF
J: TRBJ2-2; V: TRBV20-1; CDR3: CSASPPANTGELFF
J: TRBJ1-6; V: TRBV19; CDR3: CASSPDRGVRNSPLHF
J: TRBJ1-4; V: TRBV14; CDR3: CASSQVGIGEKLFF
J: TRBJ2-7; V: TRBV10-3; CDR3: CATGTSGSYEQYF
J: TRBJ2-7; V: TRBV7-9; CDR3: CASSPAGPSYEQYF
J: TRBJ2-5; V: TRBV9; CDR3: CARQSRIPQETQYF
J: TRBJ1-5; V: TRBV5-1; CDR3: CASSSGDDSLNQPQHF
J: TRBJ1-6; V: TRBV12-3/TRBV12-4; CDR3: CASSYWTGLDSPLHF
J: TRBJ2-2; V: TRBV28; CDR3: CASSSEGRTGELFF
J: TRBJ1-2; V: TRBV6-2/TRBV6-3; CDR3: CASSYSSPGRRDGYTF
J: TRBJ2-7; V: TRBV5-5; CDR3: CASSRVGTSGINEQYF
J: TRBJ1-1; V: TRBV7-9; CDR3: CASSVVGMTEAFF
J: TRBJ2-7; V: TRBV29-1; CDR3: CSVESGEQYF
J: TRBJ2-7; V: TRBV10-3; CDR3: CATLRGRGLYEQYF
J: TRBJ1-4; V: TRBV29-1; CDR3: CSVPGQGGTNEKLFF
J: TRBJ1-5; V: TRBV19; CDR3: CASSLVGQGYNQPQHF
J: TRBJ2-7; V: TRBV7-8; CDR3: CASSTPTSGSYEQYF
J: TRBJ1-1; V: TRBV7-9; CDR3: CASSLAGTAYEAFF
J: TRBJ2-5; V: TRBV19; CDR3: CASSMGRDYETQYF
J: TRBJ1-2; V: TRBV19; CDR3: CASITTGSHGYTF
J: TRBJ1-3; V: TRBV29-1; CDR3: CSVEEGAGNTIYF
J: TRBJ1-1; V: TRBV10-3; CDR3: CAISESTGQHTEAFF
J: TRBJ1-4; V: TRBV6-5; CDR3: CASSYSVTEGKKLFF
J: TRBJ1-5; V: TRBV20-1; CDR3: CSARSPGYGQPQHF
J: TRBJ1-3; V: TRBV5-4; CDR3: CASSLGLTSGNTIYF
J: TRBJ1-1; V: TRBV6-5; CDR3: CASSEKGRSNTEAFF
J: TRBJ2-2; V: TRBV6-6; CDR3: CASFKGVYTGVLFF
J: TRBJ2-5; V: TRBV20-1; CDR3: CSAKGTGRKETQYF
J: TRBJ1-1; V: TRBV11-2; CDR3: CASRPTEGYTEAFF
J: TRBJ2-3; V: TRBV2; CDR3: CASSERASTDTQYF
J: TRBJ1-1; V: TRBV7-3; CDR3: CASSFLAETEAFF